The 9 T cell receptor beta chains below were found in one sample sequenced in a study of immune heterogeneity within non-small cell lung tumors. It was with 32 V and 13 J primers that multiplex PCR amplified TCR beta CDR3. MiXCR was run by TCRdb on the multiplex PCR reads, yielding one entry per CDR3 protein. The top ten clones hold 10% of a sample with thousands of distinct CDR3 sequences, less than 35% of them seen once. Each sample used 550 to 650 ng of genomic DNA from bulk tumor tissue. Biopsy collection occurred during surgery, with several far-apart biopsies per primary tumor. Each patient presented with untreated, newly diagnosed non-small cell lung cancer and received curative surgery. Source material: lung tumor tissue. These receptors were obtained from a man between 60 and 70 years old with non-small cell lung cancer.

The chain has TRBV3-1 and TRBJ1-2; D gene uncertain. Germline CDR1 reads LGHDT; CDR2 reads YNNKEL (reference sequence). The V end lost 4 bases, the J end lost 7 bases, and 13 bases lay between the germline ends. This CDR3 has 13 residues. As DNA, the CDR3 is TGTGCCAGCAGCCGGGGTAATAGTCTTGGCTACACCTTC. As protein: CASSRGNSLGYTF.

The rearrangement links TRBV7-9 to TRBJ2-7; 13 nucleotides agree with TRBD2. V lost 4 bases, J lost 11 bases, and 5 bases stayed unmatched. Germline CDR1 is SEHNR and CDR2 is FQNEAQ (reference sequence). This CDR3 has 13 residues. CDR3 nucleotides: TGTGCCAGCAGCTCGACTAGCGGGAGGTCCAAGTACTTC. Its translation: CASSSTSGRSKYF.

The chain's CDR3 is CATSRGFDGYNEQFF. CDR3 sequence (DNA): TGTGCCACCAGCAGAGGGTTCGACGGATACAATGAGCAGTTCTTC. The chain employs TRBV15 and TRBJ2-1, with D unclear. CDR1 and CDR2 (germline): LNHNV, YYDKDF (reference sequence). CDR3 length equals 15 residues. V lost 1 base to trimming and J lost 4 bases, with 11 bases between them. Filled out from reference TRBV15 and TRBJ2-1, the complete variable domain reads DAMVIQNPRYQVTQFGKPVTLSCSQTLNHNVMYWYQQKSSQAPKLLFHYYDKDFNNEADTPDNFQSRRPNTSFCFLDIRSPGLGDTAMYLCATSRGFDGYNEQFFGPGTRLTVL.

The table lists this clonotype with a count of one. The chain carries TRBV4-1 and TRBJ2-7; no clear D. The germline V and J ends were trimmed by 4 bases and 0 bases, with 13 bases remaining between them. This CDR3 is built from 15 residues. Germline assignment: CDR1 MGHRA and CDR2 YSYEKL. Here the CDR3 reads CASSPRYTVSYEQYF. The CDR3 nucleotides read TGCGCCAGCAGCCCTCGGTACACCGTCTCCTACGAGCAGTACTTC.

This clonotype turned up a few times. The CDR3 region is CASSLLAGFSGELFF. CDR3 nucleotide sequence: TGTGCCAGCAGTCTCCTAGCGGGGTTCTCCGGGGAGCTGTTTTTT. The rearrangement joins TRBV12-3 or TRBV12-4 to TRBJ2-2; TRBD2 matches 9 bases. CDR3 length: 15 amino acids. With V trimmed by 5 bases and J by 6 bases, 7 bases remained unmatched.

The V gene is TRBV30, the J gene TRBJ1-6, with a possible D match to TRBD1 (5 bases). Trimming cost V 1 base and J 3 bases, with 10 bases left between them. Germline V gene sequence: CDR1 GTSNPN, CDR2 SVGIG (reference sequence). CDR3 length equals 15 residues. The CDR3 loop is CAWSGGGDYNSPLHF. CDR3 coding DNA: TGTGCCTGGAGTGGGGGGGGAGACTATAATTCACCCCTCCACTTT.

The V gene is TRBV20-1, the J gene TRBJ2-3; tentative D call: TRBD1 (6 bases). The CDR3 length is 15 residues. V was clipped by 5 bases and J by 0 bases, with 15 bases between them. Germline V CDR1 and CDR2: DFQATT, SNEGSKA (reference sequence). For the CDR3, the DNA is TGCAGTGCTTCCGGGACACCCTCTAGCACAGATACGCAGTATTTT. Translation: CSASGTPSSTDTQYF.

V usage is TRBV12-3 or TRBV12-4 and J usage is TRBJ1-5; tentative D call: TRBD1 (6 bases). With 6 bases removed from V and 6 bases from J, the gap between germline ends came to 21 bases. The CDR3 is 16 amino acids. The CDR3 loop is CASSDERGGEAQPQHF. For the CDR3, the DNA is TGTGCCAGCAGCGACGAAAGGGGGGGAGAGGCTCAGCCCCAGCATTTT.

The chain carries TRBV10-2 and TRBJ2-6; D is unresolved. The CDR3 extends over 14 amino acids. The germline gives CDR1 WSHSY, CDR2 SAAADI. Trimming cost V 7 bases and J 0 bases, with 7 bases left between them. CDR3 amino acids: CASKPRSGANVLTF. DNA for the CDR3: TGCGCCAGCAAACCCCGCTCTGGGGCCAACGTCCTGACTTTC.